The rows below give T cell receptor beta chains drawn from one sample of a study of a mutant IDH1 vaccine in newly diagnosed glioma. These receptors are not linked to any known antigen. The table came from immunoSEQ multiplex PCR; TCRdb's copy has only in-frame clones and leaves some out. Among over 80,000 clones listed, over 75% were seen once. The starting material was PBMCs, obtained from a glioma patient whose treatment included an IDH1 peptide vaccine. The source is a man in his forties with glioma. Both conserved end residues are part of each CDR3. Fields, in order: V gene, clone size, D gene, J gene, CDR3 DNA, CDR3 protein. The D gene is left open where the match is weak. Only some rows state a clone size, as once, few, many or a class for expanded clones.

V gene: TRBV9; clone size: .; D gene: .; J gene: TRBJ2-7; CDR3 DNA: TGTGCCAGCAGCGTAGGGTACGGTCCCGAGCAGTACTTC; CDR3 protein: CASSVGYGPEQYF
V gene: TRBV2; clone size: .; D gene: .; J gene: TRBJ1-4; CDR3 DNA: TGTGCCAGCAGTGAGCGGGTTGTTGAAAAACTGTTTTTT; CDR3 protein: CASSERVVEKLFF
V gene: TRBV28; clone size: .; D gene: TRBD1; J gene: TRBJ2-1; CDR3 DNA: TGTGCCAGCAGTTTCGGGGTTGGACAGGGGTTCTTC; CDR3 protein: CASSFGVGQGFF
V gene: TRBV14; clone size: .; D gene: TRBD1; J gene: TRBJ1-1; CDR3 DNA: TGTGCCAGCAGCCAGTACCGGGACAGGGGGACTGAAGCTTTCTTT; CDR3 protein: CASSQYRDRGTEAFF
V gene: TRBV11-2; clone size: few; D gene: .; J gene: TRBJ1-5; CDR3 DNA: TGTGCCAGCAGCTTAGTTCTCGGGCAGCCCCAGCATTTT; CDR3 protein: CASSLVLGQPQHF
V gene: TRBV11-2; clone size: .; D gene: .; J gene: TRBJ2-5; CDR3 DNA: TGTGCCAGCAGCCCCCCGGGAGCTCAGGGGGAGACCCAGTACTTC; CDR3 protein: CASSPPGAQGETQYF
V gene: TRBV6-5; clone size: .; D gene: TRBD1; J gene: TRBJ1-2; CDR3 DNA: TGTGCCAGCAGTCACGACAGGGTCTATGGCTACACCTTC; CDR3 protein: CASSHDRVYGYTF
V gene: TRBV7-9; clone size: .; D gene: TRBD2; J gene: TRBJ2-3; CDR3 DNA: TGTGCCAGCAGCCGTAGCGGGGGGGCCGAAGATACGCAGTATTTT; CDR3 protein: CASSRSGGAEDTQYF
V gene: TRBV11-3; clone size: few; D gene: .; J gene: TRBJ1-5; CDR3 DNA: TGTGCCAGCAGCTTAGGGGTTGGACGGGGTAGCAATCAGCCCCAGCATTTT; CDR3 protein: CASSLGVGRGSNQPQHF
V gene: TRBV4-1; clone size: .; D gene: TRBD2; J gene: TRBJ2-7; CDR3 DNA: TGCGCCAGCAGCCAATTCGCTAGCGGGGGGGCCTCGGGCGAGCAGTACTTC; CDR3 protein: CASSQFASGGASGEQYF
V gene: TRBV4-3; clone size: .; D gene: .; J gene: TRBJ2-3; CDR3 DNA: TGCGCCAGCAGCCAAGCCGAGTGGCAAGGAGATACGCAGTATTTT; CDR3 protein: CASSQAEWQGDTQYF
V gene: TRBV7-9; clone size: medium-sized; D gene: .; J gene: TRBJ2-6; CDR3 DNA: TGTGCCAGCAGCTTAGGGCCAGGGACTGGGGCCAACGTCCTGACTTTC; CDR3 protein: CASSLGPGTGANVLTF
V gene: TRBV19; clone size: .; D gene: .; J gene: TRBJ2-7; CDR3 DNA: TGTGCCAGTAGTATCAAGGGACCGCGGCCCTACGAGCAGTACTTC; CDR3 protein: CASSIKGPRPYEQYF
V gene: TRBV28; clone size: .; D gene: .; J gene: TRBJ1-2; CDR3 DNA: TGTGCCAGCAGTTTATGGCAGGGCGCTCAGGGCTATGGCTACACCTTC; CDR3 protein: CASSLWQGAQGYGYTF
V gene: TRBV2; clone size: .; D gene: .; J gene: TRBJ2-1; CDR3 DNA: TGTGCCAGCCAGAACGCCGATGAGCAGTTCTTC; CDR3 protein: CASQNADEQFF
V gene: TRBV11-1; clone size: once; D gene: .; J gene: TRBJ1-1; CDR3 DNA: TGTGCCAGCAGCTTACTCAGGGGAAGTGGTACTGAAGCTTTCTTT; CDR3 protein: CASSLLRGSGTEAFF
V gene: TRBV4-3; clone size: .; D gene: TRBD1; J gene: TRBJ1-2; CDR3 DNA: TGCGCCAGCAGCCAAGACGCAGGGGGCATTAACTATGGCTACACCTTC; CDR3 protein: CASSQDAGGINYGYTF
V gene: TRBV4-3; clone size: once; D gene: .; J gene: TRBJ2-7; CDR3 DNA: TGCGCCAGCAGCCAAGCTCGGGGGAGGGAGCAGTACTTC; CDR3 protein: CASSQARGREQYF